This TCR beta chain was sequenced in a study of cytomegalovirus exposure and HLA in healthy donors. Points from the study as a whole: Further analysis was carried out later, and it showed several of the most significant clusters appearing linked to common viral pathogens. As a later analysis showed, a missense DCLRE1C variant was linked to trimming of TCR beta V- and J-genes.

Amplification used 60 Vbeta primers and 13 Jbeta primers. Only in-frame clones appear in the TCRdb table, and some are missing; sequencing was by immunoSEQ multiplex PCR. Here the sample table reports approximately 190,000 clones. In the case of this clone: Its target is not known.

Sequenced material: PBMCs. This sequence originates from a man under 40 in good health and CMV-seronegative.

CDR3: CASRIQGAYEQYF. The CDR3 coding sequence is TGTGCCAGCAGAATACAGGGGGCCTACGAGCAGTACTTC. V and J are TRBV27 and TRBJ2-5; 8 bases align to TRBD1. The DNA end lines up better with TRBJ2-7; the J call may be wrong. Per the germline V gene, CDR1 is MNHEY and CDR2 is SMNVEV (reference sequence). This CDR3 is 13 amino acids long.